The clone carrying this T cell receptor (beta chain) was detected many times. A single record per CDR3 protein comes from TCRdb applying MiXCR to the PCR reads. The sample holds 70,000 to 95,000 distinct CDR3 sequences, 19% seen once. This specimen comes from a study of molecular identifiers for immune sequencing clone quantification. Per the germline V gene, CDR1 is PRHDT and CDR2 is FYEKMQ (reference sequence). The CDR3 is 16 amino acids. V shed 0 bases and J shed 2 bases, with 13 bases lying between them. From about 19,000 to 1,100,000 sorted cells, naive CD8 libraries were generated with 10%, 30% or 50% RNA.

What was sequenced was naive CD8+ T cells from blood, with Jurkat cell RNA spiked in. Indicated subset: FACS-sorted CD8+CD4-CCR7+CD45RA+ naive T cells. This TCR was recovered from a human donor in good health. Some libraries in this study had Jurkat cell RNA spiked in. The chain recombines TRBV13 with TRBJ1-1; D is unresolved. The CDR3 region is CASSLGRGTANTEAFF. The DNA of the CDR3 is TGTGCCAGCAGCTTAGGAAGAGGCACAGCCAACACTGAAGCTTTCTTT.